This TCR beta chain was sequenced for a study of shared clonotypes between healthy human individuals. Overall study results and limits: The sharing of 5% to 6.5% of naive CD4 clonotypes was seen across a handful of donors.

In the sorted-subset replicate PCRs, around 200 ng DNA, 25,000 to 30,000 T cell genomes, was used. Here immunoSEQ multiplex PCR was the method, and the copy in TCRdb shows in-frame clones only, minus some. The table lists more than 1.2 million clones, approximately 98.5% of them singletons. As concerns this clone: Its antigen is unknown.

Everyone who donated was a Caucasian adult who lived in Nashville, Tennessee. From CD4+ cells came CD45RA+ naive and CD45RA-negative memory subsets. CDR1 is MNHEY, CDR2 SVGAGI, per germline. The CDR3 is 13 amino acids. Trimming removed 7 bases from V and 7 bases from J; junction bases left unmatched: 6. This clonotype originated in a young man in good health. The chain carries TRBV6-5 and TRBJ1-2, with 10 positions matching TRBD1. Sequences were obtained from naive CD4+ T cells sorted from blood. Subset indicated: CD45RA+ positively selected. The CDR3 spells CASTMGQGSGYTF. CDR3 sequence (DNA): TGTGCCAGCACTATGGGACAGGGGTCTGGCTACACCTTC.